Reported below is one TCR beta chain. The target of this receptor is not known. The sample holds no much larger clone one base away, and base qualities are not on file. Library creation used the immunoSEQ multiplex PCR assay. For TCR sequencing, RNA was extracted from every sample and reverse transcribed into cDNA to serve as template. SuperScript III was used to make first-strand cDNA, primed with a 2:1 mix of oligo-dT and random hexamers. Amplification bias was assessed with a synthetic immune receptor repertoire, and residual bias was removed computationally. As for the authors' bioinformatics: Raw reads were preprocessed for error removal, and CDR3 was defined according to IMGT conventions as running from the conserved cysteine to phenylalanine. Clonality was computed as 1 minus the Shannon entropy, with the entropy normalized by log2 of the number of productive unique TCRs. CD4 or CD8 identity of scalp clones was inferred by cross-referencing scalp TCRbeta sequences with sorted blood CD4 and CD8 repertoires. As stored in TCRdb, this immuneACCESS dataset retains in-frame rearrangements with V and J assigned. A fraction of the clones does not appear; measured against another copy, unresolved V genes explain less than half of the discrepancy, and the remainder lacks a known reason. D and trimming come from the DNA, and the V and J calls and clone size come from that table. This sample is represented by 12,000 or so clones; roughly 57% of them were singletons. The ten largest clonotypes hold 11% to 15% of the sample.

From alopecia areata patients, peripheral blood was collected along with lesional scalp punch biopsies. Scalp biopsies from humans were placed right away in PAXgene tissue containers for fixation. The source of the sample is a study of CD8+ T cells in alopecia areata (dated by TCRdb to 2017 to 2018). For the wider study: The treated patients took part in an open-label pilot trial in which moderate-to-severe alopecia areata was treated with oral tofacitinib at 5 to 10 mg twice daily. To study T cell clonal expansion in alopecia areata, the researchers applied high-throughput TCRbeta sequencing to both the C3H/HeJ mouse model and human patients. RNA was obtained with the PAXgene miRNA kit for fixed scalp, the miRNeasy kit for PBMCs, and the RNeasy kit for mouse skin. On the human side, TCRbeta sequencing was run on scalp tissue and on sorted CD4+ and CD8+ peripheral blood T cells from healthy controls and from alopecia areata patients with either patchy or totalis/universalis disease. TCRbeta CDR3 regions were amplified by immunoSEQ multiplex PCR using 35 Vbeta forward and 13 Jbeta reverse primers. Tofacitinib-treated patients had biopsies at baseline and at 4 and 24 weeks of treatment, with a later scalp biopsy in several patients. Clonality in the scalp was compared among normal scalp (n=4), patchy alopecia areata scalp (n=8), and alopecia totalis/universalis scalp (n=8). Patients received tofacitinib for 6 to 18 months and were then followed off drug for 6 months to check for delayed response and recurrence.

Including cysteine and phenylalanine, the CDR3 has 16 amino acids. Left in the record is the CDR3 DNA by itself, 48 bases read in frame from the first base. The junction shows trimming of 2 bases on V and 2 bases on J, plus 16 bases between the germline ends. The germline V gene (reference sequence) provides CDR1 MNHEY and CDR2 SMNVEV. General study outcomes and caveats: Lesional scalp, especially in alopecia totalis/universalis, showed higher clonality and more expanded CD8+ clones than normal scalp, suggesting antigenic drive. Compared with mice, TCR sequences shared between patients were less clear, possibly partly because of HLA diversity across the patient population. Unlike mouse skin, where gammadelta T cells dominate, normal human skin contains resident alphabeta T cells that get sequenced too, which complicates analysis of the scalp TCR repertoire.

This clonotype originated in a human donor with alopecia areata. The sequenced material came from skin. The chain was built from TRBV27 and TRBJ2-7, with a tentative D call of TRBD1 or TRBD2, each matching 5 bases. The DNA is TGTGCCAGCAGTTTACAGGGACCGCTAGAGACCTACGAGCAGTACTTC. Translated, it reads CASSLQGPLETYEQYF.